This is a list of T cell receptor beta chains from one sample in a study of PD-1 blockade in mismatch repair-deficient tumors. TCRdb keeps only in-frame clones here, not all; method: immunoSEQ multiplex PCR. The table has about 79,000 clones, roughly 80% seen once. The material sequenced was peripheral blood, taken 44 weeks after starting pembrolizumab. These receptors came from an adult with mismatch repair-deficient cancer. Each CDR3 is given with its conserved first and last residue.

CDR3aa	v_gene
CASSPVPGQAYEQYF	TRBV18
CASSPTSGQGLYGYTF	TRBV5-6
CASSLVRANTGELFF	TRBV11-2
CASSLIRGVHQPQHF	TRBV7-2
CASITQELNTEAFF	TRBV28
CASSYVQSTDTQYF	TRBV6-6
CASSNGGMGDTQYF	TRBV5-1
CASSSTYSNEKLFF	TRBV7-9
CASSSTYSLNTEAFF	TRBV5-4
CASSARDTNSGNTIYF	TRBV18
CASSYSGGSNQPQHF	TRBV6-5
CASSTNYGYTF	TRBV19
CASRPQTGEIYEQYF	TRBV7-9
CASSLWTGVNTEAFF	TRBV7-8
CASSPFVKGSGETQYF	TRBV4-2
CASSQGGLGRPGANVLTF	TRBV14
CASSLVGSGYTF	TRBV5-1
CASSVGDRAAYGYTF	TRBV9
CASSSRPVTEQETQYF	TRBV11-3
CASSITGDPGNTIYF	TRBV11-3
CASRKAGDPYEQYF	TRBV28
CASSANPHQGSDGYTF	TRBV9
CASNGGRTEAFF	TRBV19
CASSLGEGGTDTQYF	TRBV28
CASSLGAQGANGYTF	TRBV13
CASSLEGGDSYEQYF	TRBV7-6
CASSLMTGLGQPQHF	TRBV7-6
CASSLLAGQLNTEAFF	TRBV7-2
CASSSTGPLGTEAFF	TRBV6-5
CASSLNSGNEQFF	TRBV11-2
CASSPSGLAGVEQYF	TRBV18
CASSSGQGGYTGELFF	TRBV11-3
CASSEAGDYEQYF	TRBV6-5
CASSLVPLAVRFF	TRBV5-4
CASSPGALADPPGTQYF	TRBV5-4
CASSLAQTVTYEQYF	TRBV7-8
CASSLGPGGGNTIYF	TRBV7-2
CASSEGLAGLQYF	TRBV25-1
CASTTSGVGTEAFF	TRBV6-6
CASGPRGYSNQPQHF	TRBV12-5
CASSLEMRRETQYF	TRBV5-4
CASSPGTGSYNEQFF	TRBV18
CASESRNSYEQYF	TRBV7-9
CASSLDAPGGKNIQYF	TRBV5-4